The 14 T cell receptor beta chains listed next were all sequenced from one sample in a study of response to subunit inactivated influenza vaccine. TCRdb reprocessed the RT-PCR reads via MiXCR and lists one record per CDR3 protein. Of a few hundred thousand distinct CDR3 sequences listed, roughly a fifth are singletons. Material: PBMCs from blood, obtained about 19 months after vaccination. These receptors were obtained from a man aged 50-75 years who received an inactivated influenza vaccine.

This clonotype has at least ten counts. The chain joins TRBV19 to TRBJ1-1; the D is unclear. The V end lost 7 bases, the J end lost 5 bases, and 14 bases lay between the germline ends. Germline V gene sequence: CDR1 LNHDA, CDR2 SQIVND (reference sequence). This CDR3 region has 13 residues. The DNA for the CDR3 is TGTGCCAGTACTTACGGGGTGAGGACTGAAGCTTTCTTT. Translation gives CASTYGVRTEAFF.

This clonotype was seen only a few times. The J gene is TRBJ1-1, the V gene TRBV6-2 or TRBV6-3; the D gene is possibly TRBD1 (5 bases). The germline V and J ends were trimmed by 2 bases and 6 bases, with 10 bases remaining between them. The CDR3 length is 13 residues. Looked up from germline, CDR1 is MNHEY and CDR2 is SVGEGT. The CDR3 sequence: CASSYMGDAEAFF. The CDR3 DNA follows: TGTGCCAGCAGTTACATGGGGGACGCTGAAGCTTTCTTT.

This clonotype appeared a single time. The rearrangement links TRBV7-2 to TRBJ1-3, with D tentatively TRBD1 (6 bases). CDR3 length: 16 residues. Trimming took off 5 bases at V and 2 bases at J, with 16 bases between the two ends. Germline V gives CDR1 SGHTA, CDR2 FQGNSA. The CDR3 is CASSALGTTTGNTIYF. CDR3 bases: TGTGCCAGCAGCGCCCTCGGGACAACGACTGGAAACACCATATATTTT.

This clonotype was found once. The chain combines TRBV4-3 with TRBJ2-1; the match to TRBD1 covers 7 bases. V trimming: 2 bases; J trimming: 5 bases; junction bases outside the gene matches: 6. Germline CDR1 reads LGHNA; CDR2 reads YSLEER. CDR3 length equals 15 residues. The CDR3 DNA sequence: TGCGCCAGCAGCCAATACAGGGGTTCCAACAATGAGCAGTTCTTC. Its translation is CASSQYRGSNNEQFF.

This chain uses TRBV4-3 with TRBJ2-2; the D is unclear. From germline, CDR1 is LGHNA and CDR2 YSLEER. V was trimmed by 0 bases and J by 3 bases, leaving 8 bases between them. The CDR3 loop spans 15 amino acids. The CDR3 protein is CASSQDPDHTGELFF. The CDR3 region has the DNA TGCGCCAGCAGCCAAGACCCAGACCACACCGGGGAGCTGTTTTTT.

The chain has TRBV20-1 and TRBJ2-1, with 9 bases identical to TRBD2. The J segment lost 4 bases and the V segment lost 5 bases, leaving 6 bases of the junction unmatched. This CDR3 spans 14 amino acids. Germline loops: CDR1 DFQATT, CDR2 SNEGSKA (reference sequence). The CDR3 here is CSAPSSGKYNEQFF. The CDR3 nucleotides are TGCAGTGCTCCCTCTAGCGGGAAGTACAATGAGCAGTTCTTC.

This clonotype appeared many times. The chain links TRBV24-1 to TRBJ1-1; the D gene is possibly TRBD1 (5 bases). The CDR3 has 13 residues. The germline gives CDR1 KGHDR, CDR2 SFDVKD. Deletions cut 12 bases from V and 4 bases from J, with 17 bases between. The CDR3 here is CAPCRGRGTEAFF. The CDR3 region has the DNA TGTGCCCCGTGCCGGGGACGCGGCACTGAAGCTTTCTTT.

V is TRBV7-9 and J is TRBJ2-5; 7 positions match TRBD2. This CDR3 has 15 residues. CDR1 is SEHNR, CDR2 FQNEAQ, per germline (reference sequence). V lost 5 bases to trimming and J lost 4 bases; unmatched junction nucleotides: 10. The CDR3 DNA sequence: TGTGCCAGCAGCCCGGGGACTATAGACTTAGAGACCCAGTACTTC. Protein product: CASSPGTIDLETQYF.

The V call is TRBV4-2, the J call TRBJ1-2, with unresolved D. Germline V lookup: CDR1 LGHNA, CDR2 YNFKEQ. The CDR3 extends over 13 amino acids. V was pared by 0 bases and J by 6 bases, with 8 bases between. DNA for the CDR3: TGTGCCAGCAGCCAAGATCGGTTGGATGGCTACACCTTC. Its protein is CASSQDRLDGYTF.

CDR3 sequence reads: CASSATPNEQYF. DNA for the CDR3: TGTGCCAGCAGTGCGACCCCTAATGAGCAGTACTTC. The rearrangement joins TRBV2 to TRBJ2-7; D gene uncertain. CDR1 SNHLY and CDR2 FYNNEI come from the germline V gene. CDR3 length: 12 amino acids. Trimming removed 4 bases at V and 7 bases at J, with 11 bases between.

In its sample, this clonotype was seen a few times. The genes are TRBV18 and TRBJ1-2, with 8 nucleotides matching TRBD1. The CDR3 loop spans 16 amino acids. V lost 1 base to trimming and J lost 3 bases; unmatched junction nucleotides: 7. CDR1 KGHSH and CDR2 LQKENI come from the germline V gene. This CDR3 reads CASSPRPDREYYGYTF. CDR3 nucleotide sequence: TGTGCCAGCTCACCACGGCCGGACAGGGAGTACTATGGCTACACCTTC.

This clonotype appeared a few times. The chain carries TRBV7-2 and TRBJ1-1, with a possible D match to TRBD1 (5 bases). This CDR3 has 15 residues. Deletions cut 4 bases from V and 3 bases from J, with 15 bases between. Germline V lookup: CDR1 SGHTA, CDR2 FQGNSA. The CDR3 DNA sequence: TGTGCCAGCAGCTCTTCAACCGGGGCATACACTGAAGCTTTCTTT. Its protein is CASSSSTGAYTEAFF.

The gene calls are TRBV2 and TRBJ1-4, with TRBD1 identical over 7 bases. Germline CDR1 is SNHLY and CDR2 is FYNNEI. This CDR3 spans 14 amino acids. V gave up 6 bases and J gave up 8 bases; unmatched junction bases: 9. In nucleotides, the CDR3 is TGTGCCAGCAGATCGGGACAGTTAGGGGAAAAACTGTTTTTT. Translating it yields CASRSGQLGEKLFF.

This clonotype was observed many times. This sequence joins TRBV7-7 and TRBJ2-5, with D maybe TRBD1 (6 bases). Trimming cost V 5 bases and J 5 bases, with 18 bases left between them. CDR1 is SSHAT, CDR2 FNYEAQ, per germline (reference sequence). The CDR3 sequence is 15 residues long. The CDR3 loop reads CASSSGRQGKETQYF. The CDR3 nucleotides read TGTGCCAGCAGCAGTGGTAGGCAGGGGAAGGAGACCCAGTACTTC.